This T cell receptor (beta chain) was recovered during a study of control samples from healthy donors and cancer patients. Measured with immunoSEQ multiplex PCR; TCRdb has only the in-frame clones, and not every one. The sample holds about 55,000 clones, 90% to 96% seen once. This clone has just one count. Trimming removed 3 bases from V and 8 bases from J, with 12 bases in between. CDR3 length: 13 residues. Germline values: CDR1 KGHDR, CDR2 SFDVKD. The TCR originated in a woman younger than 30 in good health. The V gene is TRBV24-1, the J gene TRBJ1-2; possibly TRBD1 for D (6 bases). What was sequenced was blood. The CDR3 region has the DNA TGTGCCACCAGTGATGTGGCGACAGGAGGCTACACCTTC. Protein: CATSDVATGGYTF.